A selection of T cell receptor beta chains follows, all from one sample in a study of vaccination and CD4 T cells after COVID-19. These receptors are not linked to any known antigen. TCRdb used MiXCR to reprocess the PCR reads, holding one entry per CDR3 protein. The table shows 8,500 to 14,000 distinct CDR3 sequences, with 69% occurring only once. The source material was CD4+ T cells from blood, cultured in vitro. All receptors derive from a human donor who had recovered from COVID-19. The CDR3 runs from the conserved cysteine through the conserved F or W. The D gene is left open where the match is weak. Clone size is stated in some rows and not others, as once, few, many or a class when expanded.

DNA: TGTGCCAGCAGTGACGGCGGTCAGCCCCAGCATTTT
CDR3: CASSDGGQPQHF
D: -
size: -
V: TRBV6-1
J: TRBJ1-5

DNA: TGCAGCCTAAAACAGAGGGGGAACACTGAAGCTTTCTTT
CDR3: CSLKQRGNTEAFF
D: -
size: -
V: TRBV20-1
J: TRBJ1-1

DNA: TGTGCCAGCAGCAGGAACAGGGGTAGGAGCAATCAGCCCCAGCATTTT
CDR3: CASSRNRGRSNQPQHF
D: -
size: few
V: TRBV21-1
J: TRBJ1-5

DNA: TGCGCCAGCAGGGTTTCCGGGACAGGGGGCGATCGTGGGGGTTCACCCCTCCACTTT
CDR3: CASRVSGTGGDRGGSPLHF
D: TRBD1
size: -
V: TRBV10-2
J: TRBJ1-6

DNA: TGCAGTGCTAGCCCAAAAGCGGGCGAGCAGTACTTC
CDR3: CSASPKAGEQYF
D: -
size: -
V: TRBV20-1
J: TRBJ2-7

DNA: TGCAGTGCTAGAGACTACGGACGGCTTGATGAAAAACTGTTTTTT
CDR3: CSARDYGRLDEKLFF
D: -
size: -
V: TRBV20-1
J: TRBJ1-4

DNA: TGTGCCAGCAGCTTAGGTCGGGGACTTATCACAGATACGCAGTATTTT
CDR3: CASSLGRGLITDTQYF
D: -
size: -
V: TRBV11-3
J: TRBJ2-3

DNA: TGTGCCATCAGCCGGGACCCCAATCAGCCCCAGCATTTT
CDR3: CAISRDPNQPQHF
D: -
size: -
V: TRBV10-3
J: TRBJ1-5

DNA: TGCAGTGCTAGAGATCTCCAGGCCCTGTATGGCTACACCTTC
CDR3: CSARDLQALYGYTF
D: -
size: -
V: TRBV20-1
J: TRBJ1-2

DNA: TGTGCCAGCAGTGACGACAGGGTGCCCTACTATAATTCACCCCTCCACTTT
CDR3: CASSDDRVPYYNSPLHF
D: TRBD1
size: -
V: TRBV2
J: TRBJ1-6

DNA: TGTGCCAGCAGAAAAGTAGGCAGTAGCTCCTACGAGCAGTACTTC
CDR3: CASRKVGSSSYEQYF
D: -
size: -
V: TRBV7-9
J: TRBJ2-7

DNA: TGTGCCAGCAGCCAAGTTTTTAGCAGCACAGATACGCAGTATTTT
CDR3: CASSQVFSSTDTQYF
D: -
size: -
V: TRBV3-1
J: TRBJ2-3

DNA: TGTGCCAGTGAGGCGGACACCATATATTTT
CDR3: CASEADTIYF
D: -
size: -
V: TRBV2
J: TRBJ1-3

DNA: TGTGCCAGCAGTTACTCCCCTAGGGGCACAGATACGCAGTATTTT
CDR3: CASSYSPRGTDTQYF
D: -
size: -
V: TRBV6-2/TRBV6-3
J: TRBJ2-3

DNA: TGCGCCATCAGTGAACCGGGAAGGGCAGGGTACACTGAAGCTTTCTTT
CDR3: CAISEPGRAGYTEAFF
D: -
size: -
V: TRBV10-3
J: TRBJ1-1

DNA: TGTGCCAGCACAGCCGGGACACGGAACACTGAAGCTTTCTTT
CDR3: CASTAGTRNTEAFF
D: -
size: large
V: TRBV6-2/TRBV6-3
J: TRBJ1-1

DNA: TGTGCCAGCAGTACGGATAGGGAAGAGACCCAGTACTTC
CDR3: CASSTDREETQYF
D: -
size: -
V: TRBV6-2/TRBV6-3
J: TRBJ2-5

DNA: TGTGCCAGCAGTACTACTAGCGGCTACACAGATACGCAGTATTTT
CDR3: CASSTTSGYTDTQYF
D: TRBD2
size: -
V: TRBV12-3/TRBV12-4
J: TRBJ2-3

DNA: TGTGCCAGCAGCACCGGGACAGGGAACTACGAGCAGTACTTC
CDR3: CASSTGTGNYEQYF
D: TRBD1
size: -
V: TRBV7-2
J: TRBJ2-7

DNA: TGTGCCAGCACCGATAAGGGGACTGAAGCTTTCTTT
CDR3: CASTDKGTEAFF
D: -
size: few
V: TRBV6-2/TRBV6-3
J: TRBJ1-1

DNA: TGCGCCAGCACCCGAGAACAGGGAAACACCGGGGAGCTGTTTTTT
CDR3: CASTREQGNTGELFF
D: -
size: -
V: TRBV10-2
J: TRBJ2-2

DNA: TGTGCCAGCAGCCGAACTAGGGGGACAGATACGCAGTATTTT
CDR3: CASSRTRGTDTQYF
D: -
size: -
V: TRBV7-3
J: TRBJ2-3

DNA: TGTGCCAGCAGCCAAGGGAGGACAGTCCCATTAGATGTCTACACCTTC
CDR3: CASSQGRTVPLDVYTF
D: -
size: -
V: TRBV4-2
J: TRBJ1-2

DNA: TGTGCCAGCAGCTCGGCGGGTTACGAGCAGTACTTC
CDR3: CASSSAGYEQYF
D: -
size: once
V: TRBV5-6
J: TRBJ2-7

DNA: TGTGCCAGCAGTTGGGGGGGGGCAACTAATGAAAAACTGTTTTTT
CDR3: CASSWGGATNEKLFF
D: -
size: -
V: TRBV28
J: TRBJ1-4

DNA: TGCAGTGCTACCAGGAACAATGAGCAGTTCTTC
CDR3: CSATRNNEQFF
D: -
size: -
V: TRBV20-1
J: TRBJ2-1

DNA: TGTGCCAGCAGCCAAGTCAGCGCTAACTATGGCTACACCTTC
CDR3: CASSQVSANYGYTF
D: -
size: -
V: TRBV14
J: TRBJ1-2

DNA: TGTGCCAGCAGTGAATACCGTGGAGGGGGGGCGGTCAAAAACATTCAGTACTTC
CDR3: CASSEYRGGGAVKNIQYF
D: -
size: few
V: TRBV2
J: TRBJ2-4

DNA: TGCGCCAGCAGTCATCTCCGACAGCAGTCAACTAATGAAAAACTGTTTTTT
CDR3: CASSHLRQQSTNEKLFF
D: -
size: -
V: TRBV23-1
J: TRBJ1-4

DNA: TGTGCCAGCAGCCAAGATGGGCCAGGGGGGCGTGGAGCTTTCTTT
CDR3: CASSQDGPGGRGAFF
D: TRBD1
size: -
V: TRBV14
J: TRBJ1-1

DNA: TGCAGCGCCCTGGAGGGGGCGCCGAGTGGAGCTTTCTTT
CDR3: CSALEGAPSGAFF
D: TRBD1
size: -
V: TRBV29-1
J: TRBJ1-1

DNA: TGTGCCAGCAGCCCGCAGGCTAATGAAAAACTGTTTTTT
CDR3: CASSPQANEKLFF
D: -
size: few
V: TRBV7-6
J: TRBJ1-4

DNA: TGTGCCAGCAGTCCGAGGCAAGGTAGCGGGAAATACACAGATACGCAGTATTTT
CDR3: CASSPRQGSGKYTDTQYF
D: TRBD2
size: -
V: TRBV27
J: TRBJ2-3

DNA: TGTGCCAGCTCACCCCGCATCTCCGGGACTAGCGGGAGGCGGCCCAAAAACATTCAGTACTTC
CDR3: CASSPRISGTSGRRPKNIQYF
D: TRBD2
size: -
V: TRBV18
J: TRBJ2-4

DNA: TGTGCCAGCAGTCCCCGCCGGGACAGGGGCCACGAGCAGTACTTC
CDR3: CASSPRRDRGHEQYF
D: TRBD1
size: -
V: TRBV27
J: TRBJ2-7

DNA: TGCAGTGCTAGGAACCGGGACAGGGGTTATGGCTACACCTTC
CDR3: CSARNRDRGYGYTF
D: TRBD1
size: few
V: TRBV20-1
J: TRBJ1-2

DNA: TGTGCCAGCAGGACCCCAGATACGCAGTATTTT
CDR3: CASRTPDTQYF
D: -
size: -
V: TRBV2
J: TRBJ2-3

DNA: TGTGCCAGCAGCTCCGAGGGCTACGAGCAGTACTTC
CDR3: CASSSEGYEQYF
D: -
size: -
V: TRBV11-3
J: TRBJ2-7

DNA: TGTGCCAGTAGTAACGCGAACACCGGGGAGCTGTTTTTT
CDR3: CASSNANTGELFF
D: -
size: few
V: TRBV19
J: TRBJ2-2

DNA: TGTGCCAGCAGTTTAGCCCCCGGACGGTCCCTCCAGCATTTT
CDR3: CASSLAPGRSLQHF
D: -
size: -
V: TRBV12-3/TRBV12-4
J: TRBJ1-5

DNA: TGCAGTGCCCTCGAGGGATCGGCCAATGAGCAGTTCTTC
CDR3: CSALEGSANEQFF
D: -
size: -
V: TRBV20-1
J: TRBJ2-1

DNA: TGCAGTGCCAGTGTCGGGGGCGCGTACACTGAAGCTTTCTTT
CDR3: CSASVGGAYTEAFF
D: -
size: few
V: TRBV20-1
J: TRBJ1-1

DNA: TGTGCCAGTAGTATAATCTTGGGGAGACAGCAGCCCCAGCATTTT
CDR3: CASSIILGRQQPQHF
D: -
size: -
V: TRBV19
J: TRBJ1-5

DNA: TGTGCCAGCAGCTTGGGACTAGCGGGATCGGGAGATACGCAGTATTTT
CDR3: CASSLGLAGSGDTQYF
D: TRBD2
size: -
V: TRBV7-9
J: TRBJ2-3

DNA: TGTGCCAGCAGTTTGTTGGCTAGCGGGAACTACGAGCAGTACTTC
CDR3: CASSLLASGNYEQYF
D: TRBD2
size: -
V: TRBV12-3/TRBV12-4
J: TRBJ2-7

DNA: TGTGCCAGCAGTTTAGGGGTCAGTGGGATCTATGGCTACACCTTC
CDR3: CASSLGVSGIYGYTF
D: -
size: -
V: TRBV12-3/TRBV12-4
J: TRBJ1-2

DNA: TGTGCCAGCCGCTCTAGAGCCCCAGAGACCCAGTACTTC
CDR3: CASRSRAPETQYF
D: -
size: -
V: TRBV11-2
J: TRBJ2-5

DNA: TGTGCCAGCAAGTCTTTACATAGCACAGATACGCAGTATTTT
CDR3: CASKSLHSTDTQYF
D: -
size: -
V: TRBV6-1
J: TRBJ2-3

DNA: TGCAGTGCTAGAGCCCCCACGGGACTAGCGGGAGGGCAGTATCCAGATACGCAGTATTTT
CDR3: CSARAPTGLAGGQYPDTQYF
D: TRBD2
size: -
V: TRBV20-1
J: TRBJ2-3

DNA: TGTGCCAGTGCGCGGACCACAATGGCAGATACGCAGTATTTT
CDR3: CASARTTMADTQYF
D: -
size: -
V: TRBV19
J: TRBJ2-3

DNA: TGTGCCAGCATGCCAGGGAGGGCAGGCAATCAGCCCCAGCATTTT
CDR3: CASMPGRAGNQPQHF
D: -
size: -
V: TRBV6-2/TRBV6-3
J: TRBJ1-5

DNA: TGTGCCAGCAGTCCGCCCCTAGCGGGAGGCCGCTACAATGAGCAGTTCTTC
CDR3: CASSPPLAGGRYNEQFF
D: TRBD2
size: -
V: TRBV27
J: TRBJ2-1

DNA: TGTGCCAGCAGAGGGGCGCAAGGAAACACCATATATTTT
CDR3: CASRGAQGNTIYF
D: -
size: -
V: TRBV7-9
J: TRBJ1-3

DNA: TGTGCCAGCAGTTTCGGGGGGTACGAGCAGTACTTC
CDR3: CASSFGGYEQYF
D: TRBD2
size: -
V: TRBV27
J: TRBJ2-7

DNA: TGTGCCAGCGGTTGGACTAGCGGGGGGGGAGATACGCAGTATTTT
CDR3: CASGWTSGGGDTQYF
D: TRBD2
size: -
V: TRBV2
J: TRBJ2-3